This TCR beta chain was documented in a study of blood T cell repertoires in COVID-19. Study background: Material from acute and convalescent COVID-19 was sourced from the United States, Italy and Spain.

Clones were sequenced by immunoSEQ multiplex PCR, and TCRdb holds only the in-frame ones, with some missing. The table lists 200,000 to 250,000 clones, roughly 88% of them singletons. Deletions cut 4 bases from V and 7 bases from J, with 11 bases between. This CDR3 comprises 13 residues. Germline V CDR1 and CDR2: SGHTA, FQGNSA. Source material: peripheral blood. This rearrangement joins TRBV7-2 to TRBJ2-1, with a weak D call TRBD2 (6 bases). This clonotype was obtained from a man aged 45-60 years with active or convalescent COVID-19. The CDR3 sequence is CASSWGLLNEQFF. The CDR3 DNA reads as TGTGCCAGCAGCTGGGGACTCCTAAATGAGCAGTTCTTC.